These T cell receptor beta chains were read from a single sample in a study of shared clonotypes between healthy human individuals. Repertoires were generated with immunoSEQ multiplex PCR, while TCRdb's copy carries only in-frame clones and drops some. This sample has some 2,000,000 clones, with 95% found just once. Sequenced sample: naive CD4+ T cells sorted from blood. Receptors were obtained from a man in his late teens or twenties in good health. Each CDR3 is given with its conserved first and last residue. The D gene is left open where the match is weak. Clone size is not always given. Where it is, it says once, few, many or a class for expanded clones.

CASSLADLNTEAFF	TGTGCCAGCAGCTTAGCAGACCTGAACACTGAAGCTTTCTTT	TRBJ1-1	TRBV7-6	-	-
CAISAIDRGEGYTF	TGTGCCATCAGTGCGATAGACAGAGGGGAGGGCTACACCTTC	TRBJ1-2	TRBV10-3	-	-
CASTPGAARIWGKQFF	TGTGCCAGCACCCCTGGGGCAGCTCGAATCTGGGGAAAGCAGTTCTTC	TRBJ2-1	TRBV5-8	-	-
CASSLLEGYEQYF	TGTGCCAGCAGCTTACTAGAGGGCTACGAGCAGTACTTC	TRBJ2-7	TRBV7-2	-	-
CASSWGAGRVFYGYTF	TGTGCCAGCAGCTGGGGGGCAGGGAGGGTGTTCTATGGCTACACCTTC	TRBJ1-2	TRBV5-7	-	-
CATSRDKGLNQPQHF	TGTGCCACCAGCAGAGATAAAGGCCTCAATCAGCCCCAGCATTTT	TRBJ1-5	TRBV15	-	-
CASSSLGAGELFF	TGTGCCAGCAGTTCACTAGGCGCCGGGGAGCTGTTTTTT	TRBJ2-2	TRBV2	-	-
CASGWTGEETQYF	TGTGCTAGTGGCTGGACAGGTGAAGAGACCCAGTACTTC	TRBJ2-5	TRBV12-5	TRBD1	-
CASTKSPFSPLHF	TGTGCCAGCACCAAAAGTCCCTTTTCACCCCTCCACTTT	TRBJ1-6	TRBV21-1	-	-
CARSWGDTQYF	TGTGCCAGAAGCTGGGGAGATACGCAGTATTTT	TRBJ2-3	TRBV5-3	-	-
CAWSGVRDYGYTF	TGTGCCTGGAGTGGGGTCAGGGACTATGGCTACACCTTC	TRBJ1-2	TRBV30	-	-
CASSSGWYQETQYF	TGCGCCAGCAGCTCGGGGTGGTACCAAGAGACCCAGTACTTC	TRBJ2-5	TRBV5-1	-	-
CASSDPGSGANVLTF	TGTGCCAGCAGTGATCCAGGGTCTGGGGCCAACGTCCTGACTTTC	TRBJ2-6	TRBV2	-	-
CASSVGDSRTDTQYF	TGTGCCAGCAGCGTAGGGGACAGTCGCACAGATACGCAGTATTTT	TRBJ2-3	TRBV7-6	TRBD1	-
CASSPNSPLHF	TGTGCCAGCAGTCCTAATTCACCCCTCCACTTT	TRBJ1-6	TRBV2	-	-
CASSSTGGNTEAFF	TGCGCCAGCAGCTCCACAGGGGGTAACACTGAAGCTTTCTTT	TRBJ1-1	TRBV5-1	TRBD1	-
CASSQESAGSTEAFF	TGCGCCAGCAGCCAAGAGTCAGCGGGGAGCACTGAAGCTTTCTTT	TRBJ1-1	TRBV4-3	-	once
CASSTSGGTDTQYF	TGTGCCAGCAGTACTAGCGGGGGGACAGATACGCAGTATTTT	TRBJ2-3	TRBV11-1	TRBD2	-
CASSLKDISYEQYF	TGTGCCAGCAGTTTGAAGGACATCTCCTACGAGCAGTACTTC	TRBJ2-7	TRBV27	-	-
CAISPSEGAGSEQFF	TGTGCCATCAGTCCATCTGAGGGGGCGGGCAGTGAGCAGTTCTTC	TRBJ2-1	TRBV10-3	TRBD1	-
CASSQVQGALAVNTEAFF	TGCGCCAGCAGCCAAGTGCAGGGGGCTCTGGCTGTGAACACTGAAGCTTTCTTT	TRBJ1-1	TRBV4-1	TRBD1	-
CASSLVPGAMGETQYF	TGCGCCAGCAGCTTGGTACCGGGGGCGATGGGGGAGACCCAGTACTTC	TRBJ2-5	TRBV5-1	-	once
CASSPHPSGNPYNEQFF	TGCGCCAGCAGCCCCCATCCTAGCGGGAACCCCTACAATGAGCAGTTCTTC	TRBJ2-1	TRBV4-3	TRBD2	once
CATYWRQGNTEAFF	TGTGCCACCTATTGGAGGCAGGGGAACACTGAAGCTTTCTTT	TRBJ1-1	TRBV28	-	-